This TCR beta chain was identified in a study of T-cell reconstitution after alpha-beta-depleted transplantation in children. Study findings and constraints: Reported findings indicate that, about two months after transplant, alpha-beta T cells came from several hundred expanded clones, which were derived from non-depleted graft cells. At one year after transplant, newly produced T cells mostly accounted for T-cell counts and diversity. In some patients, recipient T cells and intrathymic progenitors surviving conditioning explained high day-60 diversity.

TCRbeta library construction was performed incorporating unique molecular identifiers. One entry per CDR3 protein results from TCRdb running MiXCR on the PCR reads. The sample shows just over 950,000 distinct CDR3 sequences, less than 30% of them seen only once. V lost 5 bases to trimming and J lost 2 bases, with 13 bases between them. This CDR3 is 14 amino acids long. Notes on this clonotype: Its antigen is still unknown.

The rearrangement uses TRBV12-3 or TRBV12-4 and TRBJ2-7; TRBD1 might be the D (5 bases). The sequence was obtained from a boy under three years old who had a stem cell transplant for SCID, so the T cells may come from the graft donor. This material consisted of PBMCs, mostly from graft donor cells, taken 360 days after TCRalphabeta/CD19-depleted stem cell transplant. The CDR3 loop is CASSLRKGAYEQYF. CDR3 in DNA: TGTGCCAGCAGTCTCCGGAAAGGGGCCTACGAGCAGTACTTC.